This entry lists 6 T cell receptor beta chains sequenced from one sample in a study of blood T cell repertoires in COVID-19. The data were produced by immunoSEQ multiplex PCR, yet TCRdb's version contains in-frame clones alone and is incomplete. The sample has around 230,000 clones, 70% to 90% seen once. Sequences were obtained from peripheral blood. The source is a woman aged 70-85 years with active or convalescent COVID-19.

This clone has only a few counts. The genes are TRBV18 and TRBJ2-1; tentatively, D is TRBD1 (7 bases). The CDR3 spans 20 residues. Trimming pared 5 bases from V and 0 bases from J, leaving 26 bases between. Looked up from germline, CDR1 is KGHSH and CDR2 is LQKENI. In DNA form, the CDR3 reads TGTGCCAGCTCAGTACAGGGGCAGGTTGGCGGGGCCAGCTCCTACAATGAGCAGTTCTTC. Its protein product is CASSVQGQVGGASSYNEQFF.

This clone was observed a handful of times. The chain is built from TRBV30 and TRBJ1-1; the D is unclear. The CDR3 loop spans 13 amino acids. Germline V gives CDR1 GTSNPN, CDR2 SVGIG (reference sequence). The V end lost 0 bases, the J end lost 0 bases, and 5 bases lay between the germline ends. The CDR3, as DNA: TGTGCCTGGAGTGTAGCTGTGAACACTGAAGCTTTCTTT. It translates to CAWSVAVNTEAFF.

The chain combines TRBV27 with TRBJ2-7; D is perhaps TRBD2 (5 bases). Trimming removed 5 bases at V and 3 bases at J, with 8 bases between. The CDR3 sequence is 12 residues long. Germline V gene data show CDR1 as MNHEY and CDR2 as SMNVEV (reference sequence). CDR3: CASSRGNYEQYF. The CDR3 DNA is TGTGCCAGCAGTAGAGGGAACTACGAGCAGTACTTC.

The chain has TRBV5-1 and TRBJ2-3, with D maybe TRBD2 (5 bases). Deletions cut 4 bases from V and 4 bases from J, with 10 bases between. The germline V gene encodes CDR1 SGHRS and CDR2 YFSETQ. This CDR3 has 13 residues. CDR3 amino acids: CASSPAGADTQYF. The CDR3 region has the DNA TGCGCCAGCAGCCCCGCCGGGGCAGATACGCAGTATTTT.

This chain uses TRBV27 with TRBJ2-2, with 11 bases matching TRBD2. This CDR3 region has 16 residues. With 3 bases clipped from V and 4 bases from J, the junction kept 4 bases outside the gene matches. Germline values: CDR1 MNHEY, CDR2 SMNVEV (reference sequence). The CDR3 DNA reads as TGTGCCAGCAGTTTTAGCGGGAGGGCCGGCACCGGGGAGCTGTTTTTT. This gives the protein CASSFSGRAGTGELFF.

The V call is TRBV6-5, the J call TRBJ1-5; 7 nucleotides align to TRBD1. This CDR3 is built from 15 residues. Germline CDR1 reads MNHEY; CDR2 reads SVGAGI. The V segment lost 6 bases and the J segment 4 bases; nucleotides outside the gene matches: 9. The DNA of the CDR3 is TGTGCCAGCAGGGTGGCCGGGACAGTGAATCAGCCCCAGCATTTT. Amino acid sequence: CASRVAGTVNQPQHF.